The source of this T cell receptor beta chain is a study of blood T cell repertoires in COVID-19. Study information: COVID-19 samples collected from the United States, Italy and Spain covered acute and convalescent phases.

Produced via immunoSEQ multiplex PCR; TCRdb's table is partial and in-frame only. The profile shows 60,000 to 85,000 clones, more than 75% of them singletons. This CDR3 has 15 amino acids. CDR1 SGDLS and CDR2 YYNGEE come from the germline V gene. V was clipped by 2 bases and J by 1 base, with 9 bases between them. The TCR comes from a human donor in a cohort sampled during active COVID-19. Sequencing used peripheral blood. The V call is TRBV9, the J call TRBJ2-2; possibly TRBD1 for D (6 bases). CDR3 loop: CASSVGTQNTGELFF. As DNA, the CDR3 is TGTGCCAGCAGCGTTGGGACACAGAACACCGGGGAGCTGTTTTTT. Full variable domain (remainder filled in from reference TRBV9 and TRBJ2-2): DSGVTQTPKHLITATGQRVTLRCSPRSGDLSVYWYQQSLDQGLQFLIQYYNGEERAKGNILERFSAQQFPDLHSELNLSSLELGDSALYFCASSVGTQNTGELFFGEGSRLTVL.